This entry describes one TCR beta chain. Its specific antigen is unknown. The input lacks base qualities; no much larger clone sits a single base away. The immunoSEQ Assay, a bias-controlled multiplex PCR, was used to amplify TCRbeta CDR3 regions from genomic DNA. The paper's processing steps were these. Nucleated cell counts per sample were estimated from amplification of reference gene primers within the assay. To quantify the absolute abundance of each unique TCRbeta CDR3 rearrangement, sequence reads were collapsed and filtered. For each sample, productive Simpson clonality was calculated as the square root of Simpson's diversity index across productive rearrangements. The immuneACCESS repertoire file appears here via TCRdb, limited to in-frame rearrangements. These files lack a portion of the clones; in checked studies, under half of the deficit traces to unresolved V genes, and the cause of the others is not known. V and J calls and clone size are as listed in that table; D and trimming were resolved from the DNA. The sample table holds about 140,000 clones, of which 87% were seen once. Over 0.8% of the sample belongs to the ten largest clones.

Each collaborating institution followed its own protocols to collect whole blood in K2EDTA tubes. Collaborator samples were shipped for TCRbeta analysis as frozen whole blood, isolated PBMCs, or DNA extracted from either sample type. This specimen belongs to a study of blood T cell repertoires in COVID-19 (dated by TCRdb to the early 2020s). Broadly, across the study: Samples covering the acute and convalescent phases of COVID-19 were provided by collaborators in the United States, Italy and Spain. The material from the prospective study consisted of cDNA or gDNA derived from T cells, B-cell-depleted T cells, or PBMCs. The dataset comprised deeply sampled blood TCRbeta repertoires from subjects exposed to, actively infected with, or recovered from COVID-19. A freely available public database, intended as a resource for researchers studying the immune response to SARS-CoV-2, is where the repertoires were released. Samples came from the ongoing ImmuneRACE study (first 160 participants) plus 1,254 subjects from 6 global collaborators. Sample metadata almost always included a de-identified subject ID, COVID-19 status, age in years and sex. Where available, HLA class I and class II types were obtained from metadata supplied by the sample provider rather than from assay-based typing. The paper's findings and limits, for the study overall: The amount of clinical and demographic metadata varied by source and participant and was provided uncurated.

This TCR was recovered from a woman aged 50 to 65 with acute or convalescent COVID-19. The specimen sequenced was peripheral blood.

The DNA is as follows: TGTGCCAGCAGTCGTACTGGACTAGCGGTAAATGAGCAGTTCTTC. Its protein product is CASSRTGLAVNEQFF. In this chain, TRBV6-5 is recombined with TRBJ2-1; a stretch of 10 junction bases matches TRBD2. The CDR3 starts with the cysteine, ends with the phenylalanine, and has 15 residues. CDR3 DNA only is kept here, 45 bases in frame from base 1. According to the germline V gene, CDR1 reads MNHEY and CDR2 reads SVGAGI. Trimming accounts for 5 bases at V and 7 bases at J, while the number of junction bases matched to no gene is 8.